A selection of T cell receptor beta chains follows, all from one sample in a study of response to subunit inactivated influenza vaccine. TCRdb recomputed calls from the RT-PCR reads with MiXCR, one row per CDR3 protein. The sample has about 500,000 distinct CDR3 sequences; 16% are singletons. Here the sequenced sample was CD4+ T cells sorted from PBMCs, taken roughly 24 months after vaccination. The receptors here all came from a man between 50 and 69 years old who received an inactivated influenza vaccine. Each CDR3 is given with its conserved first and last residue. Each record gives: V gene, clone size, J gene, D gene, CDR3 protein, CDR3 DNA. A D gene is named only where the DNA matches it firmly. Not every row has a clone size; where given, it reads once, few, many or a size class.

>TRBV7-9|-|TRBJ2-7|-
CASSFQGDAYEQYF
TGTGCCAGCAGCTTTCAGGGAGATGCCTACGAGCAGTACTTC
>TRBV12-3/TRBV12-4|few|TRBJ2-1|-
CASSFSRRNEQFF
TGTGCCAGCAGTTTTTCACGTCGTAATGAGCAGTTCTTC
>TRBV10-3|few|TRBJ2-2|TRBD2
CAISEKSRGTGGSGELFF
TGTGCCATCAGTGAGAAGTCCCGGGGCACGGGAGGAAGCGGGGAGCTGTTTTTT
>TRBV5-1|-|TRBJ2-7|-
CASSLLATTYEQYF
TGCGCCAGCAGCTTACTAGCCACTACCTACGAGCAGTACTTC
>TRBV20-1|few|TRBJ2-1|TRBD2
CSAMAGTSLMDEQFF
TGCAGTGCTATGGCCGGGACTAGCTTAATGGATGAGCAGTTCTTC
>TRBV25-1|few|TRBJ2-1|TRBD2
CASTTGLGNNNEQFF
TGTGCCAGCACTACAGGACTAGGGAATAACAATGAGCAGTTCTTC
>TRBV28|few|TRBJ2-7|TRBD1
CASSTPGQGPLGEQYF
TGTGCCAGCAGTACCCCTGGACAGGGGCCTTTGGGCGAGCAGTACTTC
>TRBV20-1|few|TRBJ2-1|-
CSARVSSGSGYNEQFF
TGCAGTGCTAGAGTCAGTAGCGGATCTGGATACAATGAGCAGTTCTTC
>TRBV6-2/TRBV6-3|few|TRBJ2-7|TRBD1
CASFGTGSTYEQYF
TGTGCCAGCTTCGGGACAGGGAGCACCTACGAGCAGTACTTC
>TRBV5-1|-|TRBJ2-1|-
CASSPGTKSGASEQFF
TGCGCCAGCAGCCCCGGGACAAAAAGTGGGGCAAGTGAGCAGTTCTTC
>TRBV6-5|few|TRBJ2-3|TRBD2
CASSSGLAGVGRDTQYF
TGTGCCAGCAGTTCAGGACTAGCGGGAGTGGGTAGGGATACGCAGTATTTT
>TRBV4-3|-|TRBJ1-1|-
CASSQELAQRSEAFF
TGCGCCAGCAGCCAAGAACTGGCGCAGAGGTCGGAAGCTTTCTTT
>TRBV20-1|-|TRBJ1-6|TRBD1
CSARRGTGNSPLHF
TGCAGTGCCCGGCGGGGGACAGGGAATTCACCCCTCCACTTT
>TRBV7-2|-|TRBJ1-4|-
CASSSLTAGEKLFF
TGTGCCAGCAGCTCCCTAACAGCAGGGGAGAAACTGTTTTTT
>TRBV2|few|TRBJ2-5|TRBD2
CASGGGVETQYF
TGTGCCAGCGGCGGGGGAGTAGAGACCCAGTACTTC
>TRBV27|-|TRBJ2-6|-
CASSFVQSGANVLTF
TGTGCCAGCAGTTTTGTGCAATCTGGGGCCAACGTCCTGACTTTC
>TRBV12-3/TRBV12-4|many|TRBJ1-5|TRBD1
CASSAAGTGNQPQHF
TGTGCCAGCAGTGCAGCCGGGACAGGGAATCAGCCCCAGCATTTT
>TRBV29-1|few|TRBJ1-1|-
CSARAGPNTEAFF
TGCAGCGCCCGAGCAGGGCCGAACACTGAAGCTTTCTTT
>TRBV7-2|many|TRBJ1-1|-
CASSLGGGTEAFF
TGTGCCAGCAGTTTAGGCGGTGGCACTGAAGCTTTCTTT
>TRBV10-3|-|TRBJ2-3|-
CAITQTPSDTQYF
TGTGCCATCACCCAGACCCCCTCGGATACGCAGTATTTT
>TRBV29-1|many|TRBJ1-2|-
CSVYPVYGYTF
TGCAGCGTCTATCCAGTTTATGGCTACACCTTC
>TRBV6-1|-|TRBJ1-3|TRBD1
CASSRGQGSAGNTIYF
TGTGCCAGCAGTAGAGGACAGGGTTCTGCTGGAAACACCATATATTTT
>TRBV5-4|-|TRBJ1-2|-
CASSTVVGVRGRGGYTF
TGTGCCAGCAGCACGGTGGTAGGGGTTCGGGGACGAGGTGGCTACACCTTC
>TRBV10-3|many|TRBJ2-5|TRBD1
CAIRKKQGPQETQYF
TGTGCCATCAGGAAGAAACAGGGGCCACAAGAGACCCAGTACTTC
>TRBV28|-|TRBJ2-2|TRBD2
CASRNPSGGRTGELFF
TGTGCCAGCAGGAACCCTAGCGGGGGGAGGACCGGGGAGCTGTTTTTT
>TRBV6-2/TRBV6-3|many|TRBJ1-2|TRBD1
CASSPPGQSYGYTF
TGTGCCAGCAGTCCGCCGGGACAGTCCTATGGCTACACCTTC
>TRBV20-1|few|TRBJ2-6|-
CSARIGAGANVLTF
TGCAGTGCTAGGATCGGGGCGGGGGCCAACGTCCTGACTTTC
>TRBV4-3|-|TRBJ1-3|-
CASSQEPRYSGNTIYF
TGCGCCAGCAGCCAAGAACCGCGATACTCTGGAAACACCATATATTTT
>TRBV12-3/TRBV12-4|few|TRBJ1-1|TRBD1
CASGGTGGTEAFF
TGTGCCAGCGGAGGGACAGGGGGCACTGAAGCTTTCTTT
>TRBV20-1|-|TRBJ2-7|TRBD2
CSASRGTYEQYF
TGCAGTGCGTCGCGGGGGACCTACGAGCAGTACTTC
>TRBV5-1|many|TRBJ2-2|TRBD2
CASSLGGSNTGELFF
TGCGCCAGCAGCTTGGGCGGGAGTAACACCGGGGAGCTGTTTTTT
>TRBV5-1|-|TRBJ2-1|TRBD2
CASSTLGGGTYNEQFF
TGCGCCAGCAGCACCTTAGGCGGGGGAACTTACAATGAGCAGTTCTTC
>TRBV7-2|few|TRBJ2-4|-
CASSRQAAKNIQYF
TGTGCCAGCAGCAGACAGGCGGCCAAAAACATTCAGTACTTC
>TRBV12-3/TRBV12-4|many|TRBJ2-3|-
CASTPMDTQYF
TGTGCCAGCACTCCAATGGATACGCAGTATTTT
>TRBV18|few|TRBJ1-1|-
CASSPPSGLRNTEAFF
TGTGCCAGCTCACCACCGTCGGGACTGCGGAACACTGAAGCTTTCTTT
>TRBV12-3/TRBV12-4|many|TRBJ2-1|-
CASSLGGHEQFF
TGTGCCAGCAGTTTAGGGGGACATGAGCAGTTCTTC
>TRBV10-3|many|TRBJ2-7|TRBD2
CAIGTGLAGVDEQYF
TGTGCCATCGGGACGGGACTAGCGGGAGTAGACGAGCAGTACTTC
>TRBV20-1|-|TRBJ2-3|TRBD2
CSARDPTSASTDTQYF
TGCAGTGCTAGAGATCCGACTAGCGCTAGCACAGATACGCAGTATTTT
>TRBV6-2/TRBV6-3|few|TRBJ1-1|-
CASTTPGEAFF
TGTGCCAGCACCACCCCGGGAGAAGCTTTCTTT
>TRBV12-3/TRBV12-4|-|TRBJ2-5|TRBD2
CASSSGTIKETQYF
TGTGCCAGCAGTTCCGGGACTATCAAAGAGACCCAGTACTTC
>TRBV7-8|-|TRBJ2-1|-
CASSIRSDEQFF
TGTGCCAGCAGCATAAGGAGCGATGAGCAGTTCTTC
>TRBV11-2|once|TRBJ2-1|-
CASSQRLLGRSYNEQFF
TGTGCCAGCAGTCAGAGACTACTGGGGAGGTCCTACAATGAGCAGTTCTTC
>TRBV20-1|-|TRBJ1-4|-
CSARSVGFGEKLFF
TGCAGTGCTAGAAGTGTAGGGTTTGGTGAAAAACTGTTTTTT
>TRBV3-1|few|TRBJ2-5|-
CASSQDLTLYF
TGTGCCAGCAGCCAAGACCTTACCCTGTACTTC
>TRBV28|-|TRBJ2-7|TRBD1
CASRAAGQGGYEQYF
TGTGCCAGCAGAGCGGCGGGACAGGGAGGGTACGAGCAGTACTTC
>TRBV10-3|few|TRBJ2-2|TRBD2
CAISDRGGSGELFF
TGTGCCATCAGTGACCGTGGCGGGAGTGGGGAGCTGTTTTTT
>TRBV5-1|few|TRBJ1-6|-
CASSLELTNSPLHF
TGCGCCAGCAGCCTAGAATTGACTAATTCACCCCTCCACTTT
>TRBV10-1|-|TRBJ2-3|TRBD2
CASSGEIAGGTDTQYF
TGCGCCAGCAGTGGAGAGATAGCGGGGGGCACAGATACGCAGTATTTT
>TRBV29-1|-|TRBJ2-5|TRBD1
CSVMDRVPETQYF
TGCAGCGTAATGGACAGGGTCCCAGAGACCCAGTACTTC
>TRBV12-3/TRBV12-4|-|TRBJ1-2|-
CASSLSRANYGYTF
TGTGCCAGCAGTTTGTCCAGGGCTAACTATGGCTACACCTTC
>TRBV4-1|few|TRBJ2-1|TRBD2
CASSQTGLAGYNEQFF
TGCGCCAGCAGCCAAACCGGACTAGCCGGGTACAATGAGCAGTTCTTC
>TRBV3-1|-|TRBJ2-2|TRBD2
CASSQVLAGVAGELFF
TGTGCCAGCAGCCAAGTACTAGCGGGAGTTGCCGGGGAGCTGTTTTTT